This TCR beta chain is from a study of T cells in Graves' hyperthyroidism and ophthalmopathy (dated by TCRdb to between 2019 and 2020). Context from the whole study: Peripheral blood samples were taken at the time of initial diagnosis, prior to any treatment. To identify TCR V-J signatures that set the groups apart, the researchers used a discovery cohort of 100 or so patients, made up of some 41 with Graves' ophthalmopathy and 55 to 65 with stable Graves' hyperthyroidism. According to the paper, TCR Vbeta CDR3 sequencing was carried out on over 130 peripheral blood samples, which came from approximately 43 ophthalmopathy, around 74 hyperthyroidism and roughly 17 progressor patients. The 85 to 100 discovery patients were randomly split 7:3 into training and test sets. Whether ophthalmopathy could be predicted prospectively was tested in an independent validation cohort made up of under 20 hyperthyroidism patients plus 17 patients who later progressed to ophthalmopathy. Once sampling was done, hyperthyroidism patients were given methimazole at a starting dose of 30 mg daily, whereas ophthalmopathy patients were given high-dose intravenous methylprednisolone. The study also compared thyroid tissue and blood T-cell repertoires from 5 to 7 Graves' hyperthyroidism patients. The research as a whole found: In validation, progression to ophthalmopathy was predicted by the model with 70.59% sensitivity and 72.22% specificity, a median of about 6 months before onset. Most expanded thyroid clonotypes (frequency above 0.001) were also found in blood, which suggests that blood repertoires may mirror thyroid immune responses. In cross-validation, a model built on a 13 V-J signature told ophthalmopathy apart from stable hyperthyroidism with 85% to 90% sensitivity and about 81% specificity, and in testing the same model reached 80%/75%. No statistical method was used to fix the sample size in advance, and group allocation was not hidden from the investigators.

Ophthalmopathy patients had moderately to severely active disease, with a Clinical Activity Score of 3 or more, a NOSPECS grade of 4 or more, and a disease duration of less than 3 months. Any patient with an uncontrolled infection, another autoimmune disease, pregnancy or lactation was excluded. Diagnoses relied on clinical symptoms, serum thyroxine and TRAb, thyroid ultrasound and orbital computed tomography. Ficoll-Paque density gradient centrifugation was used to isolate PBMCs from about 10 ml of fresh peripheral blood. Total RNA was extracted using Trizol reagent, and RNA quality was assessed on an Agilent 2100 Bioanalyzer. The TCR beta CDR3 regions were amplified from the RNA transcripts. The TCR CDR3 was subjected to a first round of RT-PCR using the HTBI primer set and the Qiagen OneStep RT-PCR kit. The libraries were constructed in a second round of multiplex PCR and then size-selected and purified. Libraries were sequenced paired-end with 100 bp reads on an Illumina HiSeq2000. For the original study's pipeline: SOAPnuke was used to process the raw data, removing reads that contained adapters or uncalled bases, had a mean Phred below 15, or lacked an exact match to the constant primer or identifier. High-quality paired reads were merged using COPE v1.2.5, and each unique nucleotide sequence was defined as a clonotype. MiTCR v1.1 was used to align clonotypes to the IMGT TRBV, TRBD and TRBJ reference segments. The analysis included only V-J combinations with a frequency above 0.0001, which together covered 99% to 99.2% of the repertoires. A TCS score was defined as the ratio between F50 (clonal expansion) and ExV (chaos), using BLOSUM62-based TCRdist between CDR3 peptides within each V-J. Welch's t-statistics and random forest reduced 500 to 650 V-J features to 10 to 15, which were used in a naive Bayes classifier (R e1071). TCRdb trimmed public reads at Q25 via fastp, called clones via MiXCR and kept in-frame beta chains. Rows matching on CDR3 protein sequence are summarized as one entry with the most common DNA and genes. The authors' filters were not applied to this entry. Across this sample there are under 250,000 distinct CDR3 sequences, with about 24% seen only once. The ten largest clones represent roughly 35% of the sample.

The germline V gene yields SQVTM for CDR1 and ANQGSEA for CDR2. Including the terminal cysteine and phenylalanine, the CDR3 comprises 13 residues. Only the CDR3 DNA stays, 39 bases, in frame from base 1. Deletion took 6 bases off V and 6 bases off J, with a span of 15 bases between the germline ends. Concerning this clonotype: Its cognate antigen has yet to be identified. No clone much larger than this one lies a single base away; base qualities are absent.

This receptor was obtained from a woman aged 35 to 49 with Graves' ophthalmopathy. The chain couples TRBV29-1 to TRBJ1-3; TRBD1 might be the D gene, on 5 matching bases. Input material: blood. This receptor has the CDR3 CSVDGWGPNTIYF. The DNA is as follows: TGCAGCGTAGACGGTTGGGGACCAAACACCATATATTTT. Reference TRBV29-1 and TRBJ1-3 proteins supply the regions before and after the CDR3; the full variable domain is: SAVISQKPSRDICQRGTSLTIQCQVDSQVTMMFWYRQQPGQSLTLIATANQGSEATYESGFVIDKFPISRPNLTFSTLTVSNMSPEDSSIYLCSVDGWGPNTIYFGEGSWLTVV.